This TCR beta chain was sequenced during a study of T cell repertoires in cytomegalovirus infection. MiXCR, run by TCRdb on the reads, gives a single entry per CDR3 protein. Of under 800,000 distinct CDR3 sequences listed, 20% to 25% are singletons. CDR1 MNHEY and CDR2 SVGEGT come from the germline V gene. Trimming cost V 10 bases and J 6 bases; bases outside gene matches: 8. The CDR3 loop spans 14 amino acids. The sample comprised CD8+ T cells from PBMCs. This clonotype originated in a human donor in good health (CMV status not recorded). Some clones in this sample may be carry-over from other donors' samples. The genes are TRBV6-2 or TRBV6-3 and TRBJ2-1, with TRBD2 matching 11 bases. The DNA of the CDR3 is TGTGCCACCTTTAGCGGGGGGGCCCGCAATGAGCAGTTCTTC. It specifies CATFSGGARNEQFF.